The clone carrying this T cell receptor (beta chain) was seen many times. Amplification targeted TCR beta CDR3 regions from RNA transcripts. HTBI primers were used for first-round RT-PCR of the TCR CDR3. In TCRdb, the multiplex PCR reads were re-called with MiXCR into one record per CDR3 protein. Among around 260,000 distinct CDR3 sequences listed, 25% to 30% were seen once. These data come from a study of T cells in Graves' hyperthyroidism and ophthalmopathy. Trimming stripped 3 bases from V and 3 bases from J, with 12 bases between. The CDR3 runs to 14 residues. The chain is built from TRBV12-3 or TRBV12-4 and TRBJ2-7, with D maybe TRBD2 (5 bases). The clonotype comes from a man in his forties or fifties with Graves' hyperthyroidism that later progressed to Graves' ophthalmopathy. The sequenced sample consisted of blood. Written as DNA, the CDR3 is TGTGCCAGCAGTTTGCTCGGCACTAGCTACGAGCAGTACTTC. Encoded protein: CASSLLGTSYEQYF.